This is a list of T cell receptor beta chains from one sample in a study of OX40 agonist ivuxolimab in advanced cancers. TCRdb's copy holds only in-frame clones and misses some; the assay was immunoSEQ multiplex PCR. The table has roughly 86,000 clones, more than 85% seen once. The sample here was CD4+ or CD8+ T cells sorted from blood, taken in a trial of the OX40 agonist ivuxolimab. These receptor sequences come from an adult with an advanced solid tumor such as melanoma, head and neck, liver or kidney cancer. The CDR3 runs from the conserved cysteine through the conserved F or W. Fields, in order: clone size, V gene, D gene, J gene, CDR3 protein, CDR3 DNA. A D gene is named only where the DNA matches it firmly. Size tells how often a clone was seen (once, few, many) or the class of an expanded clone, and some rows leave it out.

.	TRBV6-1	TRBD1	TRBJ2-7	CASSGDRDEQYF	TGTGCCAGCAGTGGTGACAGGGACGAGCAGTACTTC
.	TRBV9	.	TRBJ1-3	CASSPHLAGNTIYF	TGTGCCAGCAGCCCCCACTTGGCTGGAAACACCATATATTTT
once	TRBV6-5	TRBD2	TRBJ2-7	CASSESGREGEQYF	TGTGCCAGCAGTGAATCAGGGAGGGAAGGCGAGCAGTACTTC
.	TRBV11-2	.	TRBJ2-7	CASSLFGAEQYF	TGTGCCAGCAGTCTATTCGGGGCCGAGCAGTACTTC
.	TRBV29-1	.	TRBJ1-1	CSVGDRGDPTEAFF	TGCAGCGTTGGGGACCGAGGGGATCCCACTGAAGCTTTCTTT
.	TRBV10-2	TRBD2	TRBJ2-2	CASSVLAGGRGTGELFF	TGCGCCAGCAGTGTCCTAGCGGGAGGGCGCGGCACCGGGGAGCTGTTTTTT
.	TRBV6-6	.	TRBJ1-2	CASSYLNRDGYTF	TGTGCCAGCAGTTACCTGAACAGGGATGGCTACACCTTC
.	TRBV1	.	TRBJ2-7	CTSSPRPREYEQYF	TGCACCAGCAGCCCACGTCCTAGAGAATACGAGCAGTACTTC
once	TRBV9	TRBD2	TRBJ2-1	CASSVALAGSSSYNEQFF	TGTGCCAGCAGCGTAGCCCTAGCGGGATCGAGCTCCTACAATGAGCAGTTCTTC
.	TRBV30	.	TRBJ1-1	CAWSVLDRSGTEAFF	TGTGCCTGGAGTGTACTCGACAGGAGTGGCACTGAAGCTTTCTTT
.	TRBV6-4	TRBD2	TRBJ2-1	CASSVWGGYNEQFF	TGTGCCAGCAGTGTGTGGGGGGGCTACAATGAGCAGTTCTTC
.	TRBV7-3	TRBD2	TRBJ2-7	CASSPRQAGGRTYEQYF	TGTGCCAGCAGCCCACGTCAAGCGGGAGGGCGAACCTACGAGCAGTACTTC
few	TRBV6-7	.	TRBJ2-7	CASTGGTDEQYF	TGTGCCAGCACCGGCGGGACCGACGAGCAGTACTTC
.	TRBV11-3	.	TRBJ1-1	CASSLGASTEAFF	TGTGCCAGCAGCCTTGGAGCGAGCACTGAAGCTTTCTTT
.	TRBV5-1	.	TRBJ2-2	CASSSGQFSNTGELFF	TGCGCCAGCAGCTCAGGACAGTTCTCTAACACCGGGGAGCTGTTTTTT
.	TRBV28	.	TRBJ2-3	CASSFDPAADTQYF	TGTGCCAGCAGTTTTGATCCGGCGGCAGATACGCAGTATTTT
.	TRBV5-1	TRBD1	TRBJ1-1	CASSWGDRVNTEAFF	TGCGCCAGCAGCTGGGGGGACAGGGTGAACACTGAAGCTTTCTTT
.	TRBV5-1	TRBD1	TRBJ1-1	CASGTGGVTEAFF	TGCGCCAGCGGGACAGGGGGCGTCACTGAAGCTTTCTTT
.	TRBV5-1	.	TRBJ2-6	CASSLADTSGANVLTF	TGCGCCAGCAGCTTGGCGGACACGTCAGGGGCCAACGTCCTGACTTTC
once	TRBV6-1	.	TRBJ1-5	CASSATPGGNQPQHF	TGTGCCAGCAGTGCGACGCCGGGGGGCAATCAGCCCCAGCATTTT
.	TRBV10-3	.	TRBJ2-1	CAISEIARGHEQFF	TGTGCCATCAGTGAGATTGCCAGGGGCCATGAGCAGTTCTTC
.	TRBV7-2	.	TRBJ2-7	CASSFGPYEQYF	TGTGCCAGCAGCTTCGGTCCGTACGAGCAGTACTTC
once	TRBV19	.	TRBJ2-7	CASSIVPAREQYF	TGTGCCAGTAGTATAGTACCGGCGAGGGAGCAGTACTTC
.	TRBV27	.	TRBJ1-4	CASSLSTLGREKLFF	TGTGCCAGCAGTTTATCGACATTAGGACGGGAAAAACTGTTTTTT
.	TRBV9	.	TRBJ1-2	CASSALHGYTF	TGTGCCAGCAGCGCCCTTCATGGCTACACCTTC
.	TRBV28	.	TRBJ2-7	CASSLSPPVSHYEQYF	TGTGCCAGCAGTTTATCCCCCCCAGTTTCTCACTACGAGCAGTACTTC
.	TRBV5-1	.	TRBJ2-6	CASSFVGASGANVLTF	TGCGCCAGCAGCTTCGTAGGGGCGTCTGGGGCCAACGTCCTGACTTTC
.	TRBV27	.	TRBJ2-3	CASSLLRQGLGDTQYF	TGTGCCAGCAGTTTATTGAGGCAGGGCCTGGGGGATACGCAGTATTTT
.	TRBV5-4	.	TRBJ2-3	CASSSWSTDTQYF	TGTGCCAGCAGCTCGTGGAGCACAGATACGCAGTATTTT
.	TRBV4-2	.	TRBJ1-3	CASSQGDTSGNTIYF	TGTGCCAGCAGCCAGGGGGACACTTCTGGAAACACCATATATTTT
few	TRBV7-7	TRBD2	TRBJ2-5	CASSFGGGYQETQYF	TGTGCTAGCAGCTTTGGGGGGGGGTACCAAGAGACCCAGTACTTC
.	TRBV11-2	TRBD1	TRBJ2-5	CASSLGQGARETQYF	TGTGCCAGCAGCTTAGGGCAGGGGGCGAGAGAGACCCAGTACTTC
.	TRBV30	.	TRBJ1-3	CAWGTGLSSGNTIYF	TGTGCCTGGGGGACCGGGCTATCTTCTGGAAACACCATATATTTT
.	TRBV25-1	.	TRBJ2-7	CASTQSGVSSYEQYF	TGTGCCAGCACCCAATCCGGGGTTAGCTCCTACGAGCAGTACTTC
.	TRBV7-3	.	TRBJ2-1	CASSLTGQGRGNEQFF	TGTGCCAGCAGCTTAACCGGGCAGGGACGTGGCAATGAGCAGTTCTTC
.	TRBV4-1	.	TRBJ2-7	CASSWGPGVYEQYF	TGCGCCAGCAGCTGGGGGCCGGGGGTCTACGAGCAGTACTTC
few	TRBV9	.	TRBJ2-3	CASSLIGLRTDTQYF	TGTGCCAGCAGCCTCATCGGACTTAGGACAGATACGCAGTATTTT
.	TRBV11-2	.	TRBJ1-1	CASSLDGGRTEAFF	TGTGCCAGCAGCTTAGATGGGGGAAGAACTGAAGCTTTCTTT
.	TRBV11-1	TRBD1	TRBJ2-5	CASSQGQGRETQYF	TGTGCCAGCAGCCAAGGACAGGGACGAGAGACCCAGTACTTC
.	TRBV18	TRBD1	TRBJ2-5	CASSPPQGAQKTQYF	TGTGCCAGCTCACCACCGCAGGGGGCGCAGAAGACCCAGTACTTC
.	TRBV5-4	TRBD1	TRBJ1-4	CASSSKQGAHEKLFF	TGTGCCAGCAGCTCTAAACAGGGGGCACATGAAAAACTGTTTTTT
.	TRBV30	TRBD2	TRBJ2-2	CASSGSPGELFF	TGTGCCTCTAGCGGGAGTCCCGGGGAGCTGTTTTTT
.	TRBV5-1	TRBD1	TRBJ1-2	CASSSPGQGVDGYTF	TGCGCCAGCAGCTCCCCGGGACAGGGGGTCGATGGCTACACCTTC
.	TRBV5-1	TRBD2	TRBJ2-7	CASSLSSGPSYEQYF	TGCGCCAGCAGCTTGTCTAGCGGACCCTCCTACGAGCAGTACTTC
few	TRBV19	TRBD1	TRBJ2-5	CASSDRGGETQYF	TGTGCCAGTAGCGACAGGGGGGGCGAGACCCAGTACTTC
.	TRBV28	TRBD2	TRBJ2-3	CASRLAGIDTQYF	TGTGCCAGCAGACTAGCGGGAATCGATACGCAGTATTTT
.	TRBV30	.	TRBJ2-1	CAGRTGIDGEQFF	TGTGCCGGGAGGACGGGAATTGACGGTGAGCAGTTCTTC
.	TRBV19	.	TRBJ2-3	CASSASTDTQYF	TGTGCCAGTTCGGCAAGCACAGATACGCAGTATTTT
.	TRBV5-1	.	TRBJ2-3	CASSGMGQRTDTQYF	TGCGCCAGCAGCGGGATGGGTCAGCGCACAGATACGCAGTATTTT
once	TRBV5-6	.	TRBJ1-1	CASSLYGVRATEAFF	TGTGCCAGCAGCTTGTACGGGGTGAGGGCCACTGAAGCTTTCTTT